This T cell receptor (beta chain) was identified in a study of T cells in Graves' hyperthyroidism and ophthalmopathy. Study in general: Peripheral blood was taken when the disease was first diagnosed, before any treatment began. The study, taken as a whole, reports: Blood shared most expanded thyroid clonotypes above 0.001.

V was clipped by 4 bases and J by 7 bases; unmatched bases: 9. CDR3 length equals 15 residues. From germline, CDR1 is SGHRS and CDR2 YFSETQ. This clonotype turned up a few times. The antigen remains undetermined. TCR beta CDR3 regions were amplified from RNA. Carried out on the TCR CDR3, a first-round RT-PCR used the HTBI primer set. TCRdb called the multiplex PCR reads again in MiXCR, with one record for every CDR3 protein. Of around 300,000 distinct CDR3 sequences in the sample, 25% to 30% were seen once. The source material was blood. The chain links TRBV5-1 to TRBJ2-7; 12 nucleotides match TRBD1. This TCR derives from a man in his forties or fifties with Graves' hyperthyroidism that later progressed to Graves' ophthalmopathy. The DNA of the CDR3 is TGCGCCAGCAGCATCGGGACAGGGGGCGCGGGGGAGCAGTACTTC. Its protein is CASSIGTGGAGEQYF.